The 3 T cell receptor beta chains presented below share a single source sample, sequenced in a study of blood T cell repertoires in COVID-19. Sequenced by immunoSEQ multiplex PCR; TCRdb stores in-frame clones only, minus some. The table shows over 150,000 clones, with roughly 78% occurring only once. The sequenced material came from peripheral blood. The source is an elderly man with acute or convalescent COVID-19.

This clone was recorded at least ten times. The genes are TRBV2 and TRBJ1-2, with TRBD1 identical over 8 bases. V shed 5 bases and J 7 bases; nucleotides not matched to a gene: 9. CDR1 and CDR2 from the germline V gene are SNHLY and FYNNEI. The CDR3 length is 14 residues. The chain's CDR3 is CASSRDRTSSGYTF. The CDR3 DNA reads TGTGCCAGCAGTCGGGACAGGACTTCTAGTGGCTACACCTTC. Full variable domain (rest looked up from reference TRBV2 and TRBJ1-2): EPEVTQTPSHQVTQMGQEVILRCVPISNHLYFYWYRQILGQKVEFLVSFYNNEISEKSEIFDDQFSVERPDGSNFTLKIRSTKLEDSAMYFCASSRDRTSSGYTFGSGTRLTVV.

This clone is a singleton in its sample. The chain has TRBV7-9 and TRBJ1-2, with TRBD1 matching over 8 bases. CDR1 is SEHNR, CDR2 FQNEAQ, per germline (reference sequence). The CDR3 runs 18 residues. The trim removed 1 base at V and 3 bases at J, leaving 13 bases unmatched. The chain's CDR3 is CASSLGGLGDRKYYGYTF. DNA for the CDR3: TGTGCCAGCAGCTTAGGAGGTTTAGGGGACAGGAAGTACTATGGCTACACCTTC.

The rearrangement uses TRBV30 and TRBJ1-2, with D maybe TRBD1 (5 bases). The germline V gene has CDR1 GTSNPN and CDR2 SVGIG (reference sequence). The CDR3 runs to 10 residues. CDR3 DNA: TGTGTAGCCCGGAGGGGAGGCTACACCTTC. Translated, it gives CVARRGGYTF.